The TCR beta chain under discussion was sequenced for a study of radiotherapy plus CTLA-4 blockade in lung cancer. The study, taken as a whole, reports: Response, reportedly, was best predicted by interferon-beta along with early blood T cell clone dynamics.

The CDR3 has 15 residues. Germline-derived CDR1 and CDR2 are MGHDK and SYGVNS. The junction had 5 bases not matched to a gene; V was cut back by 1 base and J by 2 bases. CTLA-4 blockade with ipilimumab, together with focal radiation, was given to patients with chemo-refractory metastatic non-small-cell lung cancer. Profiling relied on immunoSEQ multiplex PCR, and the TCRdb table lists in-frame clones only, not all of them. The data hold some 25,000 clones, with 70% to 75% observed a single time. For this clone: The antigen is not known.

Sequencing was performed on peripheral blood, taken from a patient treated with radiotherapy plus ipilimumab. This clonotype originated in a human donor with non-small cell lung cancer whose response to radiotherapy plus ipilimumab could not be evaluated. The chain joins TRBV25-1 to TRBJ2-7; 7 nucleotides agree with TRBD1. The CDR3: CASSELGTEAYEQYF. The CDR3 DNA reads TGTGCCAGCAGTGAATTAGGGACAGAGGCCTACGAGCAGTACTTC.